This T cell receptor (beta chain) was retrieved from a study of T cell responses to AZD1222 COVID-19 vaccine. This clone has just one count. What it binds is unknown. The CDR3 runs 15 residues. From germline, CDR1 is SGHTA and CDR2 FQGNSA. V lost 5 bases to trimming and J lost 9 bases, with 20 bases between them. Using immunoSEQ multiplex PCR, the repertoire was profiled, and TCRdb retains in-frame clones only, with some absent. This sample has just over 150,000 clones; 90% occur once, and the top ten carry about 1.7%. Study observations and caveats: White British donors predominated, females outnumbered males, and clonal diversity was possibly underestimated.

The chain couples TRBV7-2 to TRBJ2-1, with D hard to call. This clonotype was obtained from an adult in good health. Specimen: peripheral blood, collected on day 0 of AZD1222 vaccination. CDR3 loop: CASSGEVSGGLEQFF. CDR3 nucleotide sequence: TGTGCCAGCAGCGGAGAGGTATCCGGCGGTCTTGAGCAGTTCTTC.